This T cell receptor beta chain was obtained from a study of shared clonotypes between healthy human individuals. Looking at the study overall: Three CD4 naive, three CD4 memory, two CD8 naive and one CD8 memory plate were used per donor. Study-wide results and caveats: Naive subsets, compared against memory subsets, generally had larger estimated richness values.

Authors' data handling: ImmunoSEQ supplied junction-only sequences lacking quality scores, so filtering was different. Assay used: immunoSEQ multiplex PCR; TCRdb lists only in-frame clones, some missing. V and J calls and clone size are as listed in that table; D and trimming were resolved from the DNA. Of around 2.3 million clones in the sample, approximately 94% are singletons; the top ten hold over 0.1%. This clone was detected only once. Its cognate antigen is unknown. Other DNA sequences in the same sample also yield this CDR3. The germline gives CDR1 LNHDA, CDR2 SQIVND (reference sequence). CDR3 length equals 15 residues. V dropped 6 bases and J dropped 2; count of bases not matched to a gene: 5.

The sample was naive CD4+ T cells sorted from blood. Specified subset: CD45RA+ positively selected. V usage is TRBV19 and J usage is TRBJ2-7; TRBD2 matches 12 bases. The source is a man between 18 and 29 years old in good health. CDR3: CASSPGLAGPYEQYF. Here the CDR3 DNA reads TGTGCCAGTAGCCCGGGACTAGCGGGCCCCTACGAGCAGTACTTC.